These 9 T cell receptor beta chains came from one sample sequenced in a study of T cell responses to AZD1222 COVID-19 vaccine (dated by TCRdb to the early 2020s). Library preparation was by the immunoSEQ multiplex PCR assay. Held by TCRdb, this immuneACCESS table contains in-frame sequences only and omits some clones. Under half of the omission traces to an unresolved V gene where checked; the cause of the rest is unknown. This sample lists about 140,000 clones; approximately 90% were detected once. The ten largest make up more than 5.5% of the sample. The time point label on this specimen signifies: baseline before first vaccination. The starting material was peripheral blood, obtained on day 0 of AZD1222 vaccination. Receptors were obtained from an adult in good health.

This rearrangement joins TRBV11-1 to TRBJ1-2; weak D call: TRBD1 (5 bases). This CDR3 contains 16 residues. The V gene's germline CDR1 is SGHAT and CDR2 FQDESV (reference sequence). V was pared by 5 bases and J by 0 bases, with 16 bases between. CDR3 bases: TGTGCCAGCAGCCCCGGGGCGTCCGCCTCTAACTATGGCTACACCTTC. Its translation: CASSPGASASNYGYTF.

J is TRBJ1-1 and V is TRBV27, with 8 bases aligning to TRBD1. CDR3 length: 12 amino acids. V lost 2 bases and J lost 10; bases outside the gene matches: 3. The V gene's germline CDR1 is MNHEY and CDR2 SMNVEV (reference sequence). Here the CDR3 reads CASSLRTGRAFF. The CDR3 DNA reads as TGTGCCAGCAGTTTAAGGACAGGGCGAGCTTTCTTT.

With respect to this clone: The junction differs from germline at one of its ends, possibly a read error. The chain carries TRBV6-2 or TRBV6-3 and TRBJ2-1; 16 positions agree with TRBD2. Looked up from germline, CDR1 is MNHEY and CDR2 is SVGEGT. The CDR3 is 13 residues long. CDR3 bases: TGTGCCAGCAGTTGGGGACTAGCGGGAGGGCAGGTCTTC. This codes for CASSWGLAGGQVF.

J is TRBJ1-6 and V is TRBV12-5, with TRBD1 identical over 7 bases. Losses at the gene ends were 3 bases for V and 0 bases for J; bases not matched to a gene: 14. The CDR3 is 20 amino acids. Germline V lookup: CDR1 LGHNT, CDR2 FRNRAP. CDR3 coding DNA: TGTGCTAGTGGTTTTGAAACAGGGGTAAAAAGGAGCTCCTATAATTCACCCCTCCACTTT. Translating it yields CASGFETGVKRSSYNSPLHF. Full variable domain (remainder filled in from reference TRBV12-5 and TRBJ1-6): DARVTQTPRHKVTEMGQEVTMRCQPILGHNTVFWYRQTMMQGLELLAYFRNRAPLDDSGMPKDRFSAEMPDATLATLKIQPSEPRDSAVYFCASGFETGVKRSSYNSPLHFGNGTRLTVT.

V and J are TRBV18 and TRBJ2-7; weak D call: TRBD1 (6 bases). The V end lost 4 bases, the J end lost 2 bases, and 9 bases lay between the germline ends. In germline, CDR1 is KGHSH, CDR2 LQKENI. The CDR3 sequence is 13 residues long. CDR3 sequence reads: CASSLRDTYEQYF. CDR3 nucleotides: TGTGCCAGCTCACTAAGGGACACCTACGAGCAGTACTTC.

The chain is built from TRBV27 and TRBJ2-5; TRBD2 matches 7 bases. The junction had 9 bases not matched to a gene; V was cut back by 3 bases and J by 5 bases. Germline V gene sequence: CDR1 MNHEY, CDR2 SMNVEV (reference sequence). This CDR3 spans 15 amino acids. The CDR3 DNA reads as TGTGCCAGCAGTTTGTGGAGGGAGGGCCTGGAGACCCAGTACTTC. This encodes CASSLWREGLETQYF.

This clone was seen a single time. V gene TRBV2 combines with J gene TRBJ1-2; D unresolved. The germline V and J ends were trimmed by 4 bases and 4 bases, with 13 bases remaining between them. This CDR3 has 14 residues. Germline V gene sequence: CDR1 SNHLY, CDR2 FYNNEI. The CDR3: CASSGRPSPYGYTF. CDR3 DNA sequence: TGTGCCAGCAGTGGCAGGCCGTCGCCCTATGGCTACACCTTC.

DNA of the CDR3: TGTGCCAGTAGTATAGGACGGGGGACAGGGAATAATCAGCCCCAGCATTTT. Its protein is CASSIGRGTGNNQPQHF. This chain connects TRBV19 to TRBJ1-5, with 9 positions matching TRBD1. This CDR3 has 17 amino acids. Germline V lookup: CDR1 LNHDA, CDR2 SQIVND (reference sequence). V shed 1 base, J shed 4 bases, and the junction held 8 bases outside the gene matches.

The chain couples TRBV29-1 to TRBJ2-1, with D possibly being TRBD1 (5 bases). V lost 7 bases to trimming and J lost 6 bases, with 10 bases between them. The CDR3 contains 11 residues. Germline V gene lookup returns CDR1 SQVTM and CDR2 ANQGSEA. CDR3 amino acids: CSAPQGNEQFF. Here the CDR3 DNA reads TGCAGCGCCCCCCAGGGCAATGAGCAGTTCTTC.